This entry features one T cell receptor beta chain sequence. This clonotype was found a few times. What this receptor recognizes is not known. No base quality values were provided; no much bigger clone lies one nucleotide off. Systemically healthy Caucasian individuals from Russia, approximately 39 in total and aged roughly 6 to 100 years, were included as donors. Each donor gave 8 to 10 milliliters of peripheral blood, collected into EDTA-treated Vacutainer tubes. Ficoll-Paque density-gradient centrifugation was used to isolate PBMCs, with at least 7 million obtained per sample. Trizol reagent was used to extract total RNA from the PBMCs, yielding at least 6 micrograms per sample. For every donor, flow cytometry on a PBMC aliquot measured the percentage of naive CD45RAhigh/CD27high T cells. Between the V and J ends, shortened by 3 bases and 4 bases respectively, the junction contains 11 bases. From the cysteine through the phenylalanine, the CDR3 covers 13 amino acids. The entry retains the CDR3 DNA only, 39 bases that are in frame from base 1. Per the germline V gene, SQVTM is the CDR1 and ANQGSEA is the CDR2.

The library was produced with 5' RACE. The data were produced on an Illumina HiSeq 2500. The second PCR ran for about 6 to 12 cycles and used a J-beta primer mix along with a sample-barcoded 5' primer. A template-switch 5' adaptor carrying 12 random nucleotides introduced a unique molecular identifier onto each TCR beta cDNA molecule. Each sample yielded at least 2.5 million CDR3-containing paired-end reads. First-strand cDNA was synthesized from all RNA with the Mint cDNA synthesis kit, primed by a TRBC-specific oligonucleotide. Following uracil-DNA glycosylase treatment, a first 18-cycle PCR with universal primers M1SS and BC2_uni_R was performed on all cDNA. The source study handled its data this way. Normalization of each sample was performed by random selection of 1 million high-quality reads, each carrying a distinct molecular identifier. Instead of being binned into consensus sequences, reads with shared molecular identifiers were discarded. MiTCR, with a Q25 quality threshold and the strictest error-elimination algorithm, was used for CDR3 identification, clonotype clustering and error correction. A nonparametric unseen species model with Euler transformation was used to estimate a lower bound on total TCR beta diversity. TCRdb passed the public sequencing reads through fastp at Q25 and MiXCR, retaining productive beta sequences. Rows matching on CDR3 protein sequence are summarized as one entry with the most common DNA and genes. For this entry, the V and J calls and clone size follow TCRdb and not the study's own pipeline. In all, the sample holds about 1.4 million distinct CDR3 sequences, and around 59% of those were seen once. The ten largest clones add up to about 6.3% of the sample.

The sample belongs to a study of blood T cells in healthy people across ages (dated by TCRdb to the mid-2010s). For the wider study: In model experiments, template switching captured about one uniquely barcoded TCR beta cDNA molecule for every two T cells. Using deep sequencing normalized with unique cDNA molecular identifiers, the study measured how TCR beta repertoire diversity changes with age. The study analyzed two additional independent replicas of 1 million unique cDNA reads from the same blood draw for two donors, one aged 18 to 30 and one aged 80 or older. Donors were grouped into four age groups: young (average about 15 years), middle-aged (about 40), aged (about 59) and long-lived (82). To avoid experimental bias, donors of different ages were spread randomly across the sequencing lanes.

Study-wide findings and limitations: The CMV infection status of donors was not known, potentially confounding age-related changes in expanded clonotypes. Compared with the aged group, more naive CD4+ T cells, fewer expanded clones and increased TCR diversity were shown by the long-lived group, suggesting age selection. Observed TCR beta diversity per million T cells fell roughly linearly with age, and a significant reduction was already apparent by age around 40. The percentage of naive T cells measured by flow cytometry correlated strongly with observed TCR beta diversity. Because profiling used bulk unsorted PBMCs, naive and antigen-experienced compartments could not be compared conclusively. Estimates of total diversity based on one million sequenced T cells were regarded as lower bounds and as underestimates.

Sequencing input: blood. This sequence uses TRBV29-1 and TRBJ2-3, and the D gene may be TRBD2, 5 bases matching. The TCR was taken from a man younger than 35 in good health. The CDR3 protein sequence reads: CSVEALAADTQYF. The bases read TGCAGCGTTGAGGCCCTAGCCGCAGATACGCAGTATTTT.